The 18 T cell receptor beta chains listed next were all sequenced from one sample in a study of CD8 T cells in ankylosing spondylitis. General observations from the study: A motif of eight or nine highly homologous TCR beta variants was seen as apparently characteristic of ankylosing spondylitis blood.

TCRdb redid the calling of the 5' RACE reads with MiXCR, one entry per CDR3 protein. The sample contains some 450,000 distinct CDR3 sequences, approximately 17% of which appear only once. Which antigens these TCRs recognize remains unknown. Sequenced: blood, either unsorted or a sorted T cell fraction (not recorded which). The receptors derive from a male donor with ankylosing spondylitis.

This chain connects TRBV5-4 to TRBJ2-5; D is ambiguous. The CDR3 runs to 15 residues. V lost 4 bases, J lost 3 bases, and 16 bases lay in between. CDR1 is SGHNT and CDR2 is YYREEE in the germline V gene (reference sequence). Here the CDR3 DNA reads TGTGCCAGCAGCCCCCGGACCCAAAAGGAAGAGACCCAGTACTTC. As protein: CASSPRTQKEETQYF.

As regards this clonotype: Mismatch with germline at one junction end may stem from a read error. This sequence joins TRBV5-1 and TRBJ2-7, with 9 nucleotides matching TRBD1. Germline-derived CDR1 and CDR2 are SGHRS and YFSETQ. The CDR3 runs to 15 residues. CDR3 nucleotide sequence: TGCGCCAGCAGCTTGGGGGACAGGGATTCCTCCGAGCAGTACTTC. This codes for CASSLGDRDSSEQYF.

The chain employs TRBV5-1 and TRBJ1-1; TRBD1 agrees at 7 bases. The V gene's germline CDR1 is SGHRS and CDR2 YFSETQ. V shed 4 bases, J shed 6 bases, and the junction held 9 bases outside the gene matches. The CDR3 extends over 14 amino acids. CDR3 nucleotide sequence: TGCGCCAGCAGCCAGGGGGTACCGGCCGCTGAAGCTTTCTTT. Translated, it gives CASSQGVPAAEAFF.

V is TRBV5-1 and J is TRBJ1-1; D call uncertain. With 5 bases removed from V and 8 bases from J, the gap between germline ends came to 16 bases. CDR1 SGHRS and CDR2 YFSETQ come from the germline V gene. This CDR3 is built from 13 residues. The CDR3 reads CASSGSLGIEAFF. CDR3 DNA: TGCGCCAGCAGTGGGTCTTTGGGCATCGAAGCTTTCTTT.

DNA for the CDR3: TGCAGTGCCAGTAACGGGGGGATCAACACTGAAGCTTTCTTT. This codes for CSASNGGINTEAFF. The V call is TRBV20-1, the J call TRBJ1-1; D might be TRBD1 (5 bases). The CDR3 contains 14 residues. Germline V gene sequence: CDR1 DFQATT, CDR2 SNEGSKA (reference sequence). Trimming removed 6 bases at V and 2 bases at J, with 16 bases between.

Only a few counts were recorded for this clonotype. The chain is built from TRBV4-2 and TRBJ2-1, with D perhaps TRBD1 or TRBD2 (5 bases each). The germline gives CDR1 LGHNA, CDR2 YNFKEQ. The CDR3 is 18 residues long. V shed 2 bases and J shed 5 bases, with 22 bases lying between them. The CDR3 DNA follows: TGTGCCAGCAGCCAAAACCGGTGGGAGAGGGGTCTCCACAATGAGCAGTTCTTC. Protein: CASSQNRWERGLHNEQFF.

V is TRBV6-2 or TRBV6-3 and J is TRBJ1-5; possible D gene TRBD1, 5 bases. V lost 6 bases, J lost 2 bases, and 14 bases lay in between. Germline loops: CDR1 MNHEY, CDR2 SVGEGT. CDR3 length equals 15 residues. The CDR3 DNA is TGTGCCAGCAGCCCATGGGGCAGGGGCAATCAGCCCCAGCATTTT. Amino acid sequence: CASSPWGRGNQPQHF.

The chain employs TRBV5-1 and TRBJ2-7; 9 nucleotides align to TRBD1. The germline V gene has CDR1 SGHRS and CDR2 YFSETQ. This CDR3 contains 15 residues. V was clipped by 0 bases and J by 6 bases; unmatched bases: 7. Written as DNA, the CDR3 is TGCGCCAGCAGCTTGGTGGTGACAGGGGGTGGCGAGCAGTACTTC. It yields the protein CASSLVVTGGGEQYF.

The chain has TRBV4-1 and TRBJ1-4; D is ambiguous. Germline loops: CDR1 MGHRA, CDR2 YSYEKL. This CDR3 has 16 residues. Trimming left V 1 base short and J 4 bases short, with 13 bases between. The CDR3 DNA follows: TGCGCCAGCAGCCAAGCTAACCTGGGCTTTAATGAAAAACTGTTTTTT. This sequence encodes CASSQANLGFNEKLFF.

A few counts support this clonotype. This sequence joins TRBV5-8 and TRBJ2-3, with D perhaps TRBD1 (5 bases). Germline CDR1 and CDR2: SGHTS and YDEGEE. Trimming took off 4 bases at V and 6 bases at J, with 18 bases between the two ends. This CDR3 is 15 amino acids long. The CDR3 DNA reads as TGTGCCAGCAGCCCCCGAGGACACCTCGCTGATACGCAGTATTTT. Residues: CASSPRGHLADTQYF. Together with reference TRBV5-8 and TRBJ2-3, the CDR3 gives the full variable domain: EAGVTQSPTHLIKTRGQQATLRCSPISGHTSVYWYQQALGLGLQFLLWYDEGEERNRGNFPPRFSGRQFPNYSSELNVNALELEDSALYLCASSPRGHLADTQYFGPGTRLTVL.

The V and J genes are TRBV7-9 and TRBJ2-3; no reliable D call. The CDR3 length is 16 residues. V lost 5 bases, J lost 0 bases, and 15 bases lay in between. Germline V lookup: CDR1 SEHNR, CDR2 FQNEAQ (reference sequence). In DNA, the CDR3 is TGTGCCAGCAGCCCCGGTGGGTTCCCTAGCACAGATACGCAGTATTTT. Encoded protein: CASSPGGFPSTDTQYF. Using reference TRBV7-9 and TRBJ2-3 for the parts outside the CDR3, the full variable domain is DTGVSQNPRHKITKRGQNVTFRCDPISEHNRLYWYRQTLGQGPEFLTYFQNEAQLEKSRLLSDRFSAERPKGSFSTLEIQRTEQGDSAMYLCASSPGGFPSTDTQYFGPGTRLTVL.

Ten or more counts support this clonotype. The V call is TRBV4-2, the J call TRBJ2-7, with 7 nucleotides matching TRBD2. The V gene's germline CDR1 is LGHNA and CDR2 YNFKEQ. This CDR3 region has 16 residues. Germline trimming cut 0 bases from V and 4 bases from J; bases unmatched to any gene: 9. The CDR3 DNA reads TGTGCCAGCAGCCAAGAAAACCCGGGGGAGGGGTACGAGCAGTACTTC. This encodes CASSQENPGEGYEQYF.

The chain employs TRBV3-1 and TRBJ1-6, with 7 nucleotides matching TRBD1. CDR1 is LGHDT and CDR2 is YNNKEL in the germline V gene (reference sequence). J was trimmed by 7 bases and V by 1 base; bases with no gene match: 13. The CDR3 covers 18 residues. Here the CDR3 DNA reads TGTGCCAGCAGCCAAGGACAGGGATCCCTCTTTTGGAATTCACCCCTCCACTTT. Protein sequence: CASSQGQGSLFWNSPLHF.

This clonotype was seen ten or more times. The chain has TRBV5-1 and TRBJ2-3; no firm D call. There are 12 residues in the CDR3. CDR1 and CDR2 (germline): SGHRS, YFSETQ. Trimming removed 0 bases from V and 6 bases from J, with 5 bases in between. CDR3 sequence (DNA): TGCGCCAGCAGCTTGGATGGGGATACGCAGTATTTT. Residues: CASSLDGDTQYF.

CDR3 region: CASSESVIRPGQHRRSSYNEQFF. The CDR3 DNA follows: TGCGCCAGCAGTGAGTCGGTCATCCGCCCGGGACAACACAGGCGCTCGTCCTACAATGAGCAGTTCTTC. V and J are TRBV10-1 and TRBJ2-1; D possibly corresponds to TRBD1 (6 bases). Germline values: CDR1 WNHNN, CDR2 SYGVQD (reference sequence). CDR3 size: 23 residues. Trimming removed 0 bases from V and 1 base from J, with 31 bases in between.

This clonotype was picked up a small number of times. V and J are TRBV7-2 and TRBJ2-7; 11 nucleotides line up with TRBD2. The J segment lost 3 bases and the V segment lost 5 bases, leaving 3 bases of the junction unmatched. The V gene's germline CDR1 is SGHTA and CDR2 FQGNSA. The CDR3 length is 14 residues. CDR3 sequence (DNA): TGTGCCAGCAGCGTCCTAGCGGGAGGCTACGAGCAGTACTTC. It codes for CASSVLAGGYEQYF.

Only a few counts were recorded for this clonotype. The chain couples TRBV20-1 to TRBJ2-7; 7 nucleotides align to TRBD2. CDR1 and CDR2 (germline): DFQATT, SNEGSKA (reference sequence). This CDR3 comprises 15 residues. Trimming at V came to 2 bases and at J to 0 bases, leaving 7 bases not matched to a gene. DNA of the CDR3: TGCAGTGCTAGATTAAGCGGGGTCCTCTCCTACGAGCAGTACTTC. As protein: CSARLSGVLSYEQYF.

This clonotype was detected a few times. This chain joins TRBV21-1 and TRBJ2-5; the table's D call, TRBD1, has no DNA check behind it. TRBV21-1 is given as a pseudogene. This CDR3 is built from 15 residues. CDR3 nucleotides: TGTGCCAGCAGCAAAGAGGGTAAAGGGGAAGAGACCCAGTACTTC. Its translation is CASSKEGKGEETQYF.